Each of the 26 T cell receptor beta chains below was sequenced from the same sample in a study of early T cells in non-severe SARS-CoV-2 infection. In TCRdb, the 5' RACE reads were re-called with MiXCR into one record per CDR3 protein. The sample records 80,000 to 95,000 distinct CDR3 sequences, around a sixth being singletons. The sample here was whole blood, taken at baseline. The receptor source for this set is an adult who was a healthcare worker with PCR-confirmed SARS-CoV-2 infection or an uninfected control (not recorded which).

The rearrangement uses TRBV9 and TRBJ2-3; TRBD2 matches 12 bases. The length of the CDR3 is 17 residues. J was trimmed by 6 bases and V by 3 bases; bases with no gene match: 11. CDR1 and CDR2 from the germline V gene are SGDLS and YYNGEE. The CDR3 is CASSASTSGRGVDTQYF. The CDR3 bases are TGTGCCAGCAGCGCCTCGACTAGCGGGAGAGGGGTGGATACGCAGTATTTT.

This clonotype appeared a single time. The V call is TRBV2, the J call TRBJ1-1; 7 nucleotides match TRBD1. After removal of 10 bases from V and 5 bases from J, the junction contained 13 bases not matched to a gene. Per germline, CDR1 SNHLY and CDR2 FYNNEI. There are 14 residues in the CDR3. The CDR3 loop reads CATGKGGAWTEAFF. The CDR3 DNA reads as TGTGCCACCGGAAAAGGGGGCGCTTGGACTGAAGCTTTCTTT.

The V call is TRBV20-1, the J call TRBJ2-5, with D possibly matching TRBD1 (6 bases). Germline V gives CDR1 DFQATT, CDR2 SNEGSKA (reference sequence). V was clipped by 2 bases and J by 4 bases, with 23 bases between them. There are 17 residues in the CDR3. CDR3 DNA sequence: TGCAGTGCTAGACCCCAGGGGTACGGGGCGTATCTAGAGACCCAGTACTTC. Translation: CSARPQGYGAYLETQYF.

In this sample, this clonotype turned up a few times. CDR3 amino acids: CASSQGIPGQARGEAFF. The CDR3 DNA reads TGCGCCAGCAGCCAAGGCATCCCGGGACAGGCTCGGGGTGAAGCTTTCTTT. This chain uses TRBV4-1 with TRBJ1-1; 8 nucleotides match TRBD1. The germline gives CDR1 MGHRA, CDR2 YSYEKL. The junction had 14 bases not matched to a gene; V was cut back by 1 base and J by 7 bases. The CDR3 is 17 residues long.

This rearrangement joins TRBV20-1 to TRBJ2-7; 8 nucleotides agree with TRBD1. There are 12 residues in the CDR3. Germline CDR1 and CDR2: DFQATT and SNEGSKA (reference sequence). The CDR3 spells CGRQGLPYEQYF. DNA for the CDR3: TGCGGTCGACAGGGGCTCCCCTACGAGCAGTACTTC.

This clonotype was observed many times. The gene calls are TRBV27 and TRBJ1-5; 7 nucleotides agree with TRBD1. This CDR3 spans 14 amino acids. Germline CDR1 and CDR2: MNHEY and SMNVEV (reference sequence). J lost 7 bases, V lost 3 bases, and 6 bases had no gene match. The CDR3 is CASSFNRGQQPQHF. The CDR3 nucleotides read TGTGCCAGCAGTTTCAACAGGGGCCAACAGCCCCAGCATTTT.

This clonotype was counted many times. The gene calls are TRBV12-3 or TRBV12-4 and TRBJ1-2; D not certain. The CDR3 has 13 amino acids. The germline V and J ends were trimmed by 5 bases and 4 bases, with 11 bases remaining between them. DNA for the CDR3: TGTGCCAGCAGTCCGGGGTCACGCTATGGCTACACCTTC. This encodes CASSPGSRYGYTF.

In its sample, this clonotype was seen many times. The gene calls are TRBV5-1 and TRBJ2-2, with D perhaps being TRBD1 or TRBD2 (5 bases each). V shed 6 bases and J shed 2 bases, with 20 bases lying between them. This CDR3 comprises 17 residues. Germline-derived CDR1 and CDR2 are SGHRS and YFSETQ. CDR3 protein: CASIHGGGPTNTGELFF. In nucleotides, the CDR3 is TGCGCCAGCATCCACGGTGGGGGTCCAACAAACACCGGGGAGCTGTTTTTT.

This chain connects TRBV3-1 to TRBJ2-1; 11 bases map to TRBD2. This CDR3 is built from 17 residues. Germline CDR1 is LGHDT and CDR2 is YNNKEL (reference sequence). J gave up 7 bases and V 0 bases, and 8 bases lay outside the gene matches. The CDR3, as DNA: TGTGCCAGCAGCCAAGATATAATAGCGGGAGGGTATAATGAGCAGTTCTTC. It specifies CASSQDIIAGGYNEQFF.

This clonotype was seen a few times. The chain recombines TRBV12-3 or TRBV12-4 with TRBJ1-5; 9 nucleotides align to TRBD1. The CDR3 is 13 amino acids. Losses at the gene ends were 8 bases for V and 6 bases for J; bases not matched to a gene: 5. As DNA, the CDR3 is TGTGCCAGCTGGGACAGGGTGGGTCAGCCCCAGCATTTT. Its protein is CASWDRVGQPQHF.

This clonotype was found a few times. The CDR3: CATASGRAPDTQYF. CDR3 nucleotides: TGTGCCACCGCTAGCGGGAGGGCTCCCGATACGCAGTATTTT. The V gene is TRBV6-2 or TRBV6-3, the J gene TRBJ2-3, with TRBD2 matching over 12 bases. The CDR3 is 14 residues long. Germline CDR1 and CDR2: MNHEY and SVGEGT. The V segment lost 10 bases and the J segment 6 bases; nucleotides outside the gene matches: 8.

The gene calls are TRBV20-1 and TRBJ1-5; a weak D match, TRBD1 (6 bases). V lost 4 bases and J 0 bases, leaving 16 bases between the germline ends. The germline CDR1 and CDR2 sequences are DFQATT and SNEGSKA (reference sequence). This CDR3 comprises 16 residues. CDR3 sequence reads: CSATWKGRGSNQPQHF. CDR3 nucleotides: TGCAGTGCTACCTGGAAGGGCAGGGGTAGCAATCAGCCCCAGCATTTT.

This clonotype was detected only a few times. The rearrangement uses TRBV10-3 and TRBJ1-1; D remains ambiguous. Trimming shortened V by 6 bases and J by 2 bases, and 10 bases separated the two germline ends. The CDR3 sequence is 13 residues long. Germline V CDR1 and CDR2: ENHRY, SYGVKD. The CDR3 protein is CAIRENRNTEAFF. The CDR3 DNA reads as TGTGCCATCAGGGAGAACAGAAACACTGAAGCTTTCTTT.

The chain has TRBV7-9 and TRBJ2-2; D might be TRBD1 (6 bases). V dropped 2 bases and J dropped 0 bases, with 10 bases sitting between them. CDR3 length: 16 residues. The V gene's germline CDR1 is SEHNR and CDR2 FQNEAQ (reference sequence). The CDR3 region is CASSLKGHPNTGELFF. CDR3 nucleotides: TGTGCCAGCAGCTTAAAGGGACATCCGAACACCGGGGAGCTGTTTTTT.

The chain links TRBV11-2 to TRBJ2-6; either TRBD1 or TRBD2 may supply D (5 bases each). V was shortened by 7 bases and J by 2 bases, with 15 bases between the two germline ends. This CDR3 comprises 16 residues. Germline CDR1 reads SGHAT; CDR2 reads FQNNGV. The DNA for the CDR3 is TGTGCCAGCACCCTCCTTGGGGGAACTGGGGCCAACGTCCTGACTTTC. This gives the protein CASTLLGGTGANVLTF.

This clonotype was seen only a few times. The chain combines TRBV12-3 or TRBV12-4 with TRBJ1-5; 7 nucleotides agree with TRBD1. The CDR3 has 14 residues. The V segment lost 4 bases and the J segment 2 bases; nucleotides outside the gene matches: 2. CDR3 sequence (DNA): TGTGCCAGCAGTTCAACAGGGGGCAATCAGCCCCAGCATTTT. It specifies CASSSTGGNQPQHF.

As for this clonotype: Mismatch with germline at one junction end may stem from a read error. The DNA for the CDR3 is TGTGACAGCAGTTACTCTACCAGAAACAATGAGCAGTTCTTC. This gives the protein CDSSYSTRNNEQFF. This chain uses TRBV6-5 with TRBJ2-1; D is unresolved. Looked up from germline, CDR1 is MNHEY and CDR2 is SVGAGI. The CDR3 spans 14 residues.

This clonotype was observed a handful of times. The J gene is TRBJ2-1, the V gene TRBV19; either TRBD1 or TRBD2 may supply D (5 bases each). Germline CDR1 reads LNHDA; CDR2 reads SQIVND (reference sequence). Trimming cost V 5 bases and J 6 bases, with 17 bases left between them. The CDR3 totals 15 residues. In DNA, the CDR3 is TGTGCCAGTAGTCCCCGGGACCTGAAGGGCAATGAGCAGTTCTTC. It yields the protein CASSPRDLKGNEQFF.

A few counts support this clonotype. The V gene is TRBV11-2, the J gene TRBJ2-7, with TRBD1 identical over 8 bases. This CDR3 has 15 residues. Germline CDR1 and CDR2: SGHAT and FQNNGV. V shed 3 bases and J 2 bases; nucleotides not matched to a gene: 6. Written as DNA, the CDR3 is TGTGCCAGCAGCTTGGAAACGACAGGGGCCTACGAGCAGTACTTC. It translates to CASSLETTGAYEQYF.

V usage is TRBV4-1 and J usage is TRBJ2-5; D possibly uses TRBD1 or TRBD2 (5 bases each). CDR3 size: 14 residues. Germline assignment: CDR1 MGHRA and CDR2 YSYEKL. V lost 3 bases and J lost 2, with 10 bases in between. The CDR3 protein is CASSQGWGQETQYF. The DNA for the CDR3 is TGCGCCAGCAGCCAGGGATGGGGGCAAGAGACCCAGTACTTC.

This chain connects TRBV6-5 to TRBJ2-5; 9 bases map to TRBD2. In germline, CDR1 is MNHEY, CDR2 SVGAGI. Trimming cost V 10 bases and J 5 bases; bases outside gene matches: 17. The CDR3 is made up of 16 amino acids. The CDR3, as DNA: TGTGCCACGCGGCCCCTGGCGGGAGGGCCCGGGGAGACCCAGTACTTC. Translation: CATRPLAGGPGETQYF.

This clonotype was recorded a few times. The rearrangement uses TRBV19 and TRBJ2-1; maybe TRBD1 (6 bases). CDR3 length: 15 amino acids. The germline V gene encodes CDR1 LNHDA and CDR2 SQIVND (reference sequence). V lost 3 bases, J lost 2 bases, and 11 bases lay in between. Written as DNA, the CDR3 is TGTGCCAGTAGTATGTCCGAGGGGGCCTACAATGAGCAGTTCTTC. Protein product: CASSMSEGAYNEQFF.

V usage is TRBV7-2 and J usage is TRBJ1-4; D is perhaps TRBD1 (5 bases). Germline assignment: CDR1 SGHTA and CDR2 FQGNSA. The CDR3 covers 12 residues. The V and J ends lost 5 bases and 7 bases respectively, with 8 bases between them. The CDR3 nucleotides are TGTGCCAGCAGCGGGGGAGGTGAAAAACTGTTTTTT. Translating gives CASSGGGEKLFF. The full variable domain, rest sourced from reference TRBV7-2 and TRBJ1-4, is GAGVSQSPSNKVTEKGKDVELRCDPISGHTALYWYRQSLGQGLEFLIYFQGNSAPDKSGLPSDRFSAERTGGSVSTLTIQRTQQEDSAVYLCASSGGGEKLFFGSGTQLSVL.

This clonotype was found a few times. The V gene is TRBV28, the J gene TRBJ2-3; 7 nucleotides match TRBD2. The ends lost 9 bases at V and 2 bases at J; junction bases unmatched: 14. The CDR3 spans 16 residues. CDR1 MDHEN and CDR2 SYDVKM come from the germline V gene. CDR3 in amino acids: CASAPVETSFTDTQYF. DNA of the CDR3: TGTGCCAGTGCCCCTGTCGAGACTAGCTTCACAGATACGCAGTATTTT.

V and J are TRBV7-2 and TRBJ2-7; unclear D gene. CDR1 SGHTA and CDR2 FQGNSA come from the germline V gene. Trimming shortened V by 4 bases and J by 0 bases, and 16 bases separated the two germline ends. The CDR3 spans 16 residues. The CDR3 DNA reads TGTGCCAGCAGCTCGAGTACGAGACAACCCTCCTACGAGCAGTACTTC. Protein sequence: CASSSSTRQPSYEQYF.

J is TRBJ2-6 and V is TRBV28; weak D call: TRBD1 (6 bases). The CDR3 is made up of 17 amino acids. The germline V gene encodes CDR1 MDHEN and CDR2 SYDVKM. Trimming removed 6 bases from V and 0 bases from J, with 15 bases in between. DNA for the CDR3: TGTGCCAGCAGCCGCTCAGGACAGCCCTCTGGGGCCAACGTCCTGACTTTC. Amino acid sequence: CASSRSGQPSGANVLTF.